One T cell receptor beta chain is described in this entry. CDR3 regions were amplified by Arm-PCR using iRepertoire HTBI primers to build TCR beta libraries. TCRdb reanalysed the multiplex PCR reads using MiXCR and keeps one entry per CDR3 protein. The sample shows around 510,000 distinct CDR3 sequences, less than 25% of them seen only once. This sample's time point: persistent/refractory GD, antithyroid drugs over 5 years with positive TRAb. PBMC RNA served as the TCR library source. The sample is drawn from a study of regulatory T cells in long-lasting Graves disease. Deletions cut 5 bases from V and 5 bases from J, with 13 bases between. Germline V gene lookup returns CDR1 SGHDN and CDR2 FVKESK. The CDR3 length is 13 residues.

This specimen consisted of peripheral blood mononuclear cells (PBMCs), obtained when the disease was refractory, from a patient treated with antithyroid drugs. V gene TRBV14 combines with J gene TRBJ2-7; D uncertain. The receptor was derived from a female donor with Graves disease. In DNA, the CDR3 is TGTGCCAGCAGCTACAATGTTTACGACGAGCAGTACTTC. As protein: CASSYNVYDEQYF.